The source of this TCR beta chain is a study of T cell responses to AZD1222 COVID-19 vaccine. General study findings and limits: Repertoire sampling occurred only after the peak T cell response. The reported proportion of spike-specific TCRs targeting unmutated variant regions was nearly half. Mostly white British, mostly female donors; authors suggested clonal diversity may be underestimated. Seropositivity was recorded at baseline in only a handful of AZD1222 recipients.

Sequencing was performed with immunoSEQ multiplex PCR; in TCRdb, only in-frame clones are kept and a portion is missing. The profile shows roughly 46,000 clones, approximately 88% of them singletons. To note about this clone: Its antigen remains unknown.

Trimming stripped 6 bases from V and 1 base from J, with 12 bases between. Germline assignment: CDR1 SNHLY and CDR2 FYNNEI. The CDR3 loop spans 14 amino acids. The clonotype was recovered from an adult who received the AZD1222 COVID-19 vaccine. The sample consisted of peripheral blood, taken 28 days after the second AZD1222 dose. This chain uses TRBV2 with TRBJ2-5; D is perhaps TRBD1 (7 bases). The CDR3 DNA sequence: TGTGCCAGCAGGGAGGGACAGCCCCAAGAGACCCAGTACTTC. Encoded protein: CASREGQPQETQYF.